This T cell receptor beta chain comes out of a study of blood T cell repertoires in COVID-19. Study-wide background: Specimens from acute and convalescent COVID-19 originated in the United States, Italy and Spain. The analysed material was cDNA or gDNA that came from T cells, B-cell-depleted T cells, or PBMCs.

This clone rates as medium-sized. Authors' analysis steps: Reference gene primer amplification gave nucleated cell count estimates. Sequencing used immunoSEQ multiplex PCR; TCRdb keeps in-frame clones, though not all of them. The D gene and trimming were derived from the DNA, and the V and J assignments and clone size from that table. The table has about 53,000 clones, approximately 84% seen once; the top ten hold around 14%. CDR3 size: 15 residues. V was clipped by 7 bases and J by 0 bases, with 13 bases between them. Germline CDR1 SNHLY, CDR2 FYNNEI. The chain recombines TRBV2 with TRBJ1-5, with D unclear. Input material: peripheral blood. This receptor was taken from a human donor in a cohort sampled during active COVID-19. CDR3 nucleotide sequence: TGTGCCAGCATCGGAGGCCGGTATAGCAATCAGCCCCAGCATTTT. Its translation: CASIGGRYSNQPQHF.